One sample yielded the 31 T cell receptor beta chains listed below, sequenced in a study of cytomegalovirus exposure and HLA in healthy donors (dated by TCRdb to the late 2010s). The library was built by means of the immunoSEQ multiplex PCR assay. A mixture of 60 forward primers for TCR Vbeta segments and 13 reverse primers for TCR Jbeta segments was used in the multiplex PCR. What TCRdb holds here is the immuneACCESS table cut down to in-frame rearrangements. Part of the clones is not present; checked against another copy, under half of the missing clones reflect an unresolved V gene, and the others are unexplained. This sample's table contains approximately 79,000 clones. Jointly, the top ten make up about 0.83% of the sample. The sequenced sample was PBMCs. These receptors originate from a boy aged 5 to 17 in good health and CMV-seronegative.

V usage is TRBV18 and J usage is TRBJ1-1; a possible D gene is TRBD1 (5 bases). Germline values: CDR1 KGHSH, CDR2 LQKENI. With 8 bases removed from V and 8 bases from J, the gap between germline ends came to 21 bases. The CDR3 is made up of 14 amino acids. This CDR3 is CASTLGIGGREAFF. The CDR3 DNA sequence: TGTGCCAGCACTTTGGGTATCGGGGGTAGGGAAGCTTTCTTT. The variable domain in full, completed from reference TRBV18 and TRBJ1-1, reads NAGVMQNPRHLVRRRGQEARLRCSPMKGHSHVYWYRQLPEEGLKFMVYLQKENIIDESGMPKERFSAEFPKEGPSILRIQQVVRGDSAAYFCASTLGIGGREAFFGQGTRLTVV.

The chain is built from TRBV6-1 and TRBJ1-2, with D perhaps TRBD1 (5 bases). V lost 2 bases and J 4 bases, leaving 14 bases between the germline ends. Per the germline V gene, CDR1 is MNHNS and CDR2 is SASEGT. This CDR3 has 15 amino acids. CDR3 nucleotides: TGTGCCAGCAGTGAAATTGGCGGGGGGTCCTATGGCTACACCTTC. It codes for CASSEIGGGSYGYTF.

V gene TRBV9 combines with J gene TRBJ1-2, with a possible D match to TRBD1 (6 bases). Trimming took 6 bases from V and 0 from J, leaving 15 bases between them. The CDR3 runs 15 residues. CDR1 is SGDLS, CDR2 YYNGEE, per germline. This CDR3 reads CASTPGQGPNYGYTF. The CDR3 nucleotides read TGTGCCAGCACCCCGGGGCAGGGGCCTAACTATGGCTACACCTTC.

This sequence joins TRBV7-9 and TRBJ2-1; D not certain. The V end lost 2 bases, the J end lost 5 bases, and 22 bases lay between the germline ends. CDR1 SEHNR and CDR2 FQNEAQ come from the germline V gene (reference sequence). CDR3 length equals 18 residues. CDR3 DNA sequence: TGTGCCAGCAGCTTATTGCTTCCTGGGCCTTTTGGCGACAATGAGCAGTTCTTC. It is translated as CASSLLLPGPFGDNEQFF.

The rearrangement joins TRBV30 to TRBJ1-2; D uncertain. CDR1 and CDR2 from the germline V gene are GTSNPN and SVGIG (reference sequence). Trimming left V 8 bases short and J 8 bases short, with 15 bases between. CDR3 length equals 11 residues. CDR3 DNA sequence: TGTGCCCTAAGCGGTGTGCAGGGCTACACCTTC. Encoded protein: CALSGVQGYTF. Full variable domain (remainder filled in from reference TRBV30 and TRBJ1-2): SQTIHQWPATLVQPVGSPLSLECTVEGTSNPNLYWYRQAAGRGLQLLFYSVGIGQISSEVPQNLSASRPQDRQFILSSKKLLLSDSGFYLCALSGVQGYTFGSGTRLTVV.

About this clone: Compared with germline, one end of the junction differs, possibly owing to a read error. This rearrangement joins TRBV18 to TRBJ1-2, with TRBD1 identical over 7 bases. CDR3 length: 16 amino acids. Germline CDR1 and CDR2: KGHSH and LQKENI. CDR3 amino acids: CASAPNTGAFNYGYTF. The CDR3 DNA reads TGTGCCAGCGCACCAAACACAGGGGCTTTTAACTATGGCTACACCTTC. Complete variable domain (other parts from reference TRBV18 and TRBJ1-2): NAGVMQNPRHLVRRRGQEARLRCSPMKGHSHVYWYRQLPEEGLKFMVYLQKENIIDESGMPKERFSAEFPKEGPSILRIQQVVRGDSAAYFCASAPNTGAFNYGYTFGSGTRLTVV.

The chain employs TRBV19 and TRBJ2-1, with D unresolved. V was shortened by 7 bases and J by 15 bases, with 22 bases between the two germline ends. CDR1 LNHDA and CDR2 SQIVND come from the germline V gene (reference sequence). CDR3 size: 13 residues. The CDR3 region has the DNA TGTGCCAGTACCACTCAAGGATCGGAGATCCTGTTCTTC. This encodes CASTTQGSEILFF. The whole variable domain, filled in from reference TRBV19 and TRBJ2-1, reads DGGITQSPKYLFRKEGQNVTLSCEQNLNHDAMYWYRQDPGQGLRLIYYSQIVNDFQKGDIAEGYSVSREKKESFPLTVTSAQKNPTAFYLCASTTQGSEILFFGPGTRLTVL.

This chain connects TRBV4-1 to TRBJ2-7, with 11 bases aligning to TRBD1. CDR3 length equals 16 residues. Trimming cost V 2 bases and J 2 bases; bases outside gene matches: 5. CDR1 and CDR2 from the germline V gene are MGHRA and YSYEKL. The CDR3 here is CASSQSGQGAAYEQYF. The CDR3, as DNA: TGCGCCAGCAGCCAAAGTGGACAGGGGGCCGCCTACGAGCAGTACTTC.

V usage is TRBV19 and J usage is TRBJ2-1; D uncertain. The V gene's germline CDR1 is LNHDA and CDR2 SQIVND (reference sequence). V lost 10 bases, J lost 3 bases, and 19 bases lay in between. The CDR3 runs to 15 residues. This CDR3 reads CATQRLDSYYNEQFF. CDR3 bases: TGTGCCACCCAGCGTCTCGATAGTTACTACAATGAGCAGTTCTTC.

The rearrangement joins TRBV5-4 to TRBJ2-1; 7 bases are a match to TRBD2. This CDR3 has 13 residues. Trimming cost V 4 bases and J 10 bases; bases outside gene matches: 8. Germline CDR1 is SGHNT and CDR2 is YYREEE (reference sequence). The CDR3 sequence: CASSVLGLPEQFF. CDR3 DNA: TGTGCCAGCAGCGTGCTGGGACTACCGGAGCAGTTCTTC.

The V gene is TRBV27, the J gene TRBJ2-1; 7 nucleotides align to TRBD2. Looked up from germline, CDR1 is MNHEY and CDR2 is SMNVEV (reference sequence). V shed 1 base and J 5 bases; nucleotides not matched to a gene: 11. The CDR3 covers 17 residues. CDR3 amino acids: CASSLFLVAGIHNEQFF. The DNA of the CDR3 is TGTGCCAGCAGTTTATTTCTAGTAGCGGGTATCCACAATGAGCAGTTCTTC.

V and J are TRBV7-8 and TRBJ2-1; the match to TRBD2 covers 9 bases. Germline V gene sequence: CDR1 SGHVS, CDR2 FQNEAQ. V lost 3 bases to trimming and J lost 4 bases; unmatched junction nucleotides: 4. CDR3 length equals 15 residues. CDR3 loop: CASSLASGEYNEQFF. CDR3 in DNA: TGTGCCAGCAGCTTGGCTAGCGGGGAATACAATGAGCAGTTCTTC. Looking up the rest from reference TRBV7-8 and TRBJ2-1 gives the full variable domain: GAGVSQSPRYKVAKRGQDVALRCDPISGHVSLFWYQQALGQGPEFLTYFQNEAQLDKSGLPSDRFFAERPEGSVSTLKIQRTQQEDSAVYLCASSLASGEYNEQFFGPGTRLTVL.

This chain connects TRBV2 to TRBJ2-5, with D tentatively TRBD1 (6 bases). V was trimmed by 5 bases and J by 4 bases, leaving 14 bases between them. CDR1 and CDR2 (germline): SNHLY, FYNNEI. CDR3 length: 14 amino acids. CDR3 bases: TGTGCCAGCAGTCAGGGGATTAGGGGAGAGACCCAGTACTTC. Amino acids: CASSQGIRGETQYF.

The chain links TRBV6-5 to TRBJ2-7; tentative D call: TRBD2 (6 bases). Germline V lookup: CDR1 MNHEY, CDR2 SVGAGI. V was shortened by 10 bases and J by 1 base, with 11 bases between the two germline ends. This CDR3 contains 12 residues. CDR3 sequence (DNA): TGTGCCACAACCGGGAGATCCTACGAGCAGTACTTC. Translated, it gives CATTGRSYEQYF.

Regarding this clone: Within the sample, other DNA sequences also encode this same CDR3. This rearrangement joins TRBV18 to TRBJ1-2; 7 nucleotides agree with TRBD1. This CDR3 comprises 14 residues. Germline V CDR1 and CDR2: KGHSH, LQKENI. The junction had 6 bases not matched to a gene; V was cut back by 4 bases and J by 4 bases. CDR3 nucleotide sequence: TGTGCCAGCTCACTCTCGGACAGGTCCTATGGCTACACCTTC. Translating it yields CASSLSDRSYGYTF.

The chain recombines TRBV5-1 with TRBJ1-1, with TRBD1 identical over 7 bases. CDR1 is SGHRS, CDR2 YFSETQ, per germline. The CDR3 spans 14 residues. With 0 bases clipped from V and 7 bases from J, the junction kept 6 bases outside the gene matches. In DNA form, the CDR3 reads TGCGCCAGCAGCTTGGTTGGACAGGCCGGTGAAGCTTTCTTT. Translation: CASSLVGQAGEAFF.

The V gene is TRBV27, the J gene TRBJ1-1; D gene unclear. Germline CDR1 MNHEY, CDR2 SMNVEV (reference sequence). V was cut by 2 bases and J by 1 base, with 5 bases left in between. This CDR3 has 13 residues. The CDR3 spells CASSLVWNTEAFF. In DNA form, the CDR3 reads TGTGCCAGCAGTTTAGTATGGAACACTGAAGCTTTCTTT.

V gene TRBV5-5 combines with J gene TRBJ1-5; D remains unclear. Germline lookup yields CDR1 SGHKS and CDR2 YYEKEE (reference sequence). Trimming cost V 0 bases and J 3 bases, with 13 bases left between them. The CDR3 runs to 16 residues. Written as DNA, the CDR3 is TGTGCCAGCAGCTTGGGGGTTAGGACTTCCAATCAGCCCCAGCATTTT. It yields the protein CASSLGVRTSNQPQHF.

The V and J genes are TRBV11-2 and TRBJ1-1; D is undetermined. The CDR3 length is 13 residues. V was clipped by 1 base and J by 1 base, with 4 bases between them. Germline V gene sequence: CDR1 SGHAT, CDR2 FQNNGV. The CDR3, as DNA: TGTGCCAGCAGCTTAGTCGGGAACACTGAAGCTTTCTTT. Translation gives CASSLVGNTEAFF.

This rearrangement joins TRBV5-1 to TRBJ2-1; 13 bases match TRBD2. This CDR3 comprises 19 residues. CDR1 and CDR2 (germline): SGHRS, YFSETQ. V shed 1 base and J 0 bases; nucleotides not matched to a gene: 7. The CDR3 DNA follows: TGCGCCAGCAGCTTGAGGGGGACTAGCGGGGTCAGCTCCTACAATGAGCAGTTCTTC. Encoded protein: CASSLRGTSGVSSYNEQFF.

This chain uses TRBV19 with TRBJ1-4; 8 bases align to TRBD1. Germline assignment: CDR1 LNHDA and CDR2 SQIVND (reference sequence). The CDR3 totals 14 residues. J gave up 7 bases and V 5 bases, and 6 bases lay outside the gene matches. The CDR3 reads CASSARQGPEKLFF. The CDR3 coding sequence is TGTGCCAGTAGTGCAAGACAGGGGCCTGAAAAACTGTTTTTT.

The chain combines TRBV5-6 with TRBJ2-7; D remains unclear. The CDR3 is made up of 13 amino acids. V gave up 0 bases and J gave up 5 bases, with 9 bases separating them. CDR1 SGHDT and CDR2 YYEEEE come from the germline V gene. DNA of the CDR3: TGTGCCAGCAGCTTGGGTGGTAGCAACGAGCAGTACTTC. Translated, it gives CASSLGGSNEQYF.

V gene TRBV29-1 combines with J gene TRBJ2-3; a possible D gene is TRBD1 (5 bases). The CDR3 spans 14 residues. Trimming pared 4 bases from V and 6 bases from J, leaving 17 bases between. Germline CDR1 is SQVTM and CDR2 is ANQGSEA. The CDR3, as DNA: TGCAGCGTTGTCGTACTGGGGCTAGTCGATACGCAGTATTTT. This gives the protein CSVVVLGLVDTQYF.

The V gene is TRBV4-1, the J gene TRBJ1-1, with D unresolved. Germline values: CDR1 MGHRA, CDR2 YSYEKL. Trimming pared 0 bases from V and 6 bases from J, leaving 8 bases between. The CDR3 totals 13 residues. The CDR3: CASSQDQRSEAFF. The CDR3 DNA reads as TGCGCCAGCAGCCAAGACCAACGGTCTGAAGCTTTCTTT.

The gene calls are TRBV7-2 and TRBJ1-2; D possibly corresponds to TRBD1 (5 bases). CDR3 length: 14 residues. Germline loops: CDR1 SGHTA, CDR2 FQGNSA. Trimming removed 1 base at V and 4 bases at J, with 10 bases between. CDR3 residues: CASSLVTGFYGYTF. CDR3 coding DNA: TGTGCCAGCAGCTTAGTAACAGGATTCTATGGCTACACCTTC.

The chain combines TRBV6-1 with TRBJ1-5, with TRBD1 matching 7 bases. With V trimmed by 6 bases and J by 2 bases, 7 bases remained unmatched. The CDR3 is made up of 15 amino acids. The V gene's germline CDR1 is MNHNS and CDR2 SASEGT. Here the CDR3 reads CASRDPTGGNQPQHF. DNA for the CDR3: TGTGCCAGCAGAGATCCCACAGGGGGCAATCAGCCCCAGCATTTT.

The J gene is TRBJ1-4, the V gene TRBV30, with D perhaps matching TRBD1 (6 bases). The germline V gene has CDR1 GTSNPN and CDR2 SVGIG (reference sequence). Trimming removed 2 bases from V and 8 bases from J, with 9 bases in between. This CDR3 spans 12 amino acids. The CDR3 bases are TGTGCCTGGAGTAAACAGGGAGAAAAACTGTTTTTT. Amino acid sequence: CAWSKQGEKLFF.

For the CDR3, the DNA is TGTGCCAGCAGCATTGCCGGGACAGGGGACACTGAAGCTTTCTTT. This gives the protein CASSIAGTGDTEAFF. The rearrangement joins TRBV13 to TRBJ1-1; the match to TRBD1 covers 10 bases. Germline CDR1 is PRHDT and CDR2 is FYEKMQ (reference sequence). The CDR3 is made up of 15 amino acids. With 5 bases clipped from V and 3 bases from J, the junction kept 6 bases outside the gene matches.

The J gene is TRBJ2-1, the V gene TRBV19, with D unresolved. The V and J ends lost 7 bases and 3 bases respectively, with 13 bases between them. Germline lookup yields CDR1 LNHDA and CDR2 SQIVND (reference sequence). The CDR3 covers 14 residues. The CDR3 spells CASTVGRGYNEQFF. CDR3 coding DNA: TGTGCCAGTACCGTGGGTAGAGGCTACAATGAGCAGTTCTTC.

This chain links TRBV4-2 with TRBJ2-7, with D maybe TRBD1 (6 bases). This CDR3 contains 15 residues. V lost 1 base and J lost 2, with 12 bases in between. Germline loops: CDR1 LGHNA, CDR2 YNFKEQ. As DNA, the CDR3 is TGTGCCAGCAGCCAAGGGAGTACAGGGCCCTACGAGCAGTACTTC. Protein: CASSQGSTGPYEQYF.

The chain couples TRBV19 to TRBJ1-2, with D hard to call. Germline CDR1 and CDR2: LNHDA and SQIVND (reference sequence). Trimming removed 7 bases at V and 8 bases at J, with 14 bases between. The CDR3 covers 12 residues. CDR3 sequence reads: CASTKGVSGYTF. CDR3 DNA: TGTGCCAGTACTAAGGGAGTTTCCGGCTACACCTTC.